These 31 T cell receptor beta chains were sequenced from one sample in a study of regulatory T cells in long-lasting Graves disease. Described time point: persistent/refractory GD, antithyroid drugs over 5 years with positive TRAb. Making the TCR library involved RNA that had been extracted from PBMCs. Construction of TCR beta libraries relied on iRepertoire HTBI primers and on Arm-PCR targeting CDR3 regions. TCRdb used MiXCR to reprocess the multiplex PCR reads, holding one entry per CDR3 protein. The table records 350,000 to 500,000 distinct CDR3 sequences, roughly 23% of them present only once. Sequencing used peripheral blood mononuclear cells (PBMCs), obtained when the disease was refractory, from a patient treated with antithyroid drugs. These receptors were obtained from a female donor with Graves disease.

This clonotype has at least ten counts. This sequence joins TRBV27 and TRBJ2-7; D may be TRBD1 or TRBD2 (5 bases each). V was pared by 7 bases and J by 3 bases, with 16 bases between. The CDR3 covers 14 residues. Germline V CDR1 and CDR2: MNHEY, SMNVEV (reference sequence). For the CDR3, the DNA is TGTGCCAGCAAGGCCGGGACCCCCGGCTACGAGCAGTACTTC. It yields the protein CASKAGTPGYEQYF.

This chain joins TRBV9 and TRBJ2-2; D is unclear. V was cut by 4 bases and J by 5 bases, with 3 bases left in between. This CDR3 spans 11 amino acids. Germline-derived CDR1 and CDR2 are SGDLS and YYNGEE. The CDR3: CASSMTGELFF. In nucleotides, the CDR3 is TGTGCCAGCAGCATGACCGGGGAGCTGTTTTTT. Combining the CDR3 with reference TRBV9 and TRBJ2-2 gives the whole variable domain DSGVTQTPKHLITATGQRVTLRCSPRSGDLSVYWYQQSLDQGLQFLIQYYNGEERAKGNILERFSAQQFPDLHSELNLSSLELGDSALYFCASSMTGELFFGEGSRLTVL.

The gene calls are TRBV5-4 and TRBJ2-7; 12 nucleotides line up with TRBD2. Germline V CDR1 and CDR2: SGHNT, YYREEE (reference sequence). With 3 bases clipped from V and 4 bases from J, the junction kept 8 bases outside the gene matches. CDR3 length: 16 amino acids. In nucleotides, the CDR3 is TGTGCCAGCAGCTCGAGGACTAGCGGGAAGGGGTACGAGCAGTACTTC. It is translated as CASSSRTSGKGYEQYF.

The table lists this clonotype with many counts. The CDR3 DNA reads TGTGCCAGCAGCTCCACGTGGACTAGCGGGAGAACCAACACCGGGGAGCTGTTTTTT. Its translation: CASSSTWTSGRTNTGELFF. This rearrangement joins TRBV5-5 to TRBJ2-2; 13 bases are a match to TRBD2. Germline V CDR1 and CDR2: SGHKS, YYEKEE (reference sequence). The V gene end was trimmed by 3 bases and the J gene end by 2 bases; junction bases not matched to a gene: 10. This CDR3 has 19 amino acids.

This clonotype appeared a few times. This CDR3 reads CASAPKGQGIEQYF. In nucleotides, the CDR3 is TGTGCCAGCGCTCCGAAGGGACAGGGGATCGAGCAGTACTTC. This chain joins TRBV27 and TRBJ2-7; TRBD1 agrees at 10 bases. This CDR3 has 14 amino acids. CDR1 and CDR2 (germline): MNHEY, SMNVEV (reference sequence). The V and J ends lost 8 bases and 6 bases, in that order; junction bases with no gene match: 10.

This clonotype was seen a handful of times. The V gene is TRBV11-2, the J gene TRBJ2-3; weak D call: TRBD1 (5 bases). Per germline, CDR1 SGHAT and CDR2 FQNNGV. The CDR3 runs 19 residues. Trimming shortened V by 0 bases and J by 2 bases, and 21 bases separated the two germline ends. This CDR3 is CASSLDPGLEGAHTDTQYF. The CDR3 DNA sequence: TGTGCCAGCAGCTTAGATCCGGGTCTAGAAGGGGCCCACACAGATACGCAGTATTTT.

This chain links TRBV7-2 with TRBJ2-7; 11 bases line up with TRBD2. Trimming cost V 2 bases and J 10 bases; bases outside gene matches: 10. Germline V gene data show CDR1 as SGHTA and CDR2 as FQGNSA. This CDR3 is 15 amino acids long. The CDR3 spells CASSLILAGAVEQYF. CDR3 nucleotides: TGTGCCAGCAGCTTAATACTAGCGGGAGCTGTTGAACAGTACTTC.

This clonotype was seen repeatedly, ten times or more. This sequence joins TRBV28 and TRBJ2-7; TRBD1 matches at 8 bases. The CDR3 runs to 16 residues. The J segment lost 7 bases and the V segment lost 6 bases, leaving 17 bases of the junction unmatched. Germline CDR1 MDHEN, CDR2 SYDVKM. DNA for the CDR3: TGTGCCAGCAGAGGACCGACAGGGGACAACTTTGGGGAGCAGTACTTC. This codes for CASRGPTGDNFGEQYF.

This clonotype was recorded many times. V and J are TRBV30 and TRBJ2-2; D remains ambiguous. CDR1 and CDR2 (germline): GTSNPN, SVGIG (reference sequence). The CDR3 extends over 12 amino acids. The germline V and J ends were trimmed by 5 bases and 8 bases, with 12 bases remaining between them. CDR3 in DNA: TGTGCCTGGCGGACCGGATTGGGGGAGCTGTTTTTT. It translates to CAWRTGLGELFF.

This clonotype has more than one count but fewer than ten. J is TRBJ2-2 and V is TRBV7-8; TRBD2 might be the D (7 bases). The CDR3 is 17 residues long. CDR1 and CDR2 from the germline V gene are SGHVS and FQNEAQ. Trimming removed 5 bases from V and 6 bases from J, with 22 bases in between. The CDR3 loop is CASSRRAIKGGAGELFF. CDR3 DNA sequence: TGTGCCAGCAGCCGAAGAGCGATTAAAGGGGGGGCCGGGGAGCTGTTTTTT. The whole variable domain, remainder taken from reference TRBV7-8 and TRBJ2-2, is GAGVSQSPRYKVAKRGQDVALRCDPISGHVSLFWYQQALGQGPEFLTYFQNEAQLDKSGLPSDRFFAERPEGSVSTLKIQRTQQEDSAVYLCASSRRAIKGGAGELFFGEGSRLTVL.

The V and J genes are TRBV29-1 and TRBJ2-7; 9 bases fit TRBD1. This CDR3 spans 17 amino acids. The J segment lost 3 bases and the V segment lost 4 bases, leaving 16 bases of the junction unmatched. The germline gives CDR1 SQVTM, CDR2 ANQGSEA. In nucleotides, the CDR3 is TGCAGCGTTGTTCTGGTCGGTAGTTGGGACAGGGACTACGAGCAGTACTTC. Protein product: CSVVLVGSWDRDYEQYF.

This clonotype has a handful of counts. The chain is built from TRBV20-1 and TRBJ2-7, with 9 bases aligning to TRBD2. Trimming took 5 bases from V and 0 from J; bases not matched to a gene: 8. The CDR3 contains 15 residues. Germline loops: CDR1 DFQATT, CDR2 SNEGSKA (reference sequence). The CDR3 coding sequence is TGCAGTGCTCAACGAGCGGGAGGAATCTCCTACGAGCAGTACTTC. The encoded protein is CSAQRAGGISYEQYF.

This clonotype came up many times. The chain has TRBV3-1 and TRBJ1-2, with a tentative D call TRBD1 (6 bases). This CDR3 has 12 residues. The germline V and J ends were trimmed by 5 bases and 8 bases, with 12 bases remaining between them. CDR1 and CDR2 (germline): LGHDT, YNNKEL (reference sequence). The CDR3 loop reads CASSLQGSGYTF. The CDR3, as DNA: TGTGCCAGCAGCTTACAGGGATCGGGCTACACCTTC.

This clonotype has ten or more counts. V is TRBV3-1 and J is TRBJ2-7; D ambiguous. The CDR3 totals 13 residues. Trimming left V 0 bases short and J 2 bases short, with 5 bases between. Germline CDR1 is LGHDT and CDR2 is YNNKEL (reference sequence). CDR3 region: CASSQDGPYEQYF. DNA for the CDR3: TGTGCCAGCAGCCAAGACGGCCCCTACGAGCAGTACTTC.

J is TRBJ2-3 and V is TRBV5-1, with a tentative D call TRBD1 (7 bases). The CDR3 contains 15 residues. Trimming left V 6 bases short and J 1 base short, with 15 bases between. Germline V gene data show CDR1 as SGHRS and CDR2 as YFSETQ. The CDR3 sequence is CASTPGGGGTDTQYF. CDR3 coding DNA: TGCGCCAGCACCCCAGGGGGAGGTGGCACAGATACGCAGTATTTT.

This clonotype was recorded at least ten times. The J gene is TRBJ2-7, the V gene TRBV28, with D perhaps assigned TRBD1 or TRBD2 (5 bases each). The length of the CDR3 is 13 residues. Trimming took 6 bases from V and 5 from J, leaving 14 bases between them. CDR1 and CDR2 (germline): MDHEN, SYDVKM. DNA for the CDR3: TGTGCCAGCAGCACGGGACCCCGGGACGAGCAGTACTTC. Protein sequence: CASSTGPRDEQYF.

The chain carries TRBV29-1 and TRBJ2-1, with 8 bases that match TRBD1. Germline-derived CDR1 and CDR2 are SQVTM and ANQGSEA. Trimming cost V 7 bases and J 5 bases; bases outside gene matches: 7. The CDR3 extends over 13 amino acids. This chain's CDR3 is CSDSRTGHNEQFF. The CDR3 DNA sequence: TGCAGCGACAGCCGGACAGGGCACAATGAGCAGTTCTTC.

The CDR3, as DNA: TGCGCCAGCAGTGGAAGACAAAACTATGGCTACACCTTC. It is translated as CASSGRQNYGYTF. This chain uses TRBV10-1 with TRBJ1-2; D is uncertain. In germline, CDR1 is WNHNN, CDR2 SYGVQD (reference sequence). This CDR3 is 13 amino acids long. The V gene lost 4 bases and the J gene lost 2 bases, with 8 bases spanning the gap.

In this sample, this clonotype turned up a few times. The chain uses TRBV28 and TRBJ2-1, with D possibly being TRBD1 (6 bases). The germline V gene has CDR1 MDHEN and CDR2 SYDVKM. This CDR3 has 15 residues. Trimming took 5 bases from V and 8 from J, leaving 19 bases between them. CDR3 nucleotides: TGTGCCAGCAGTCCTACCGACGCAGGGGTCGATGAGCAGTTCTTC. Protein: CASSPTDAGVDEQFF.

The CDR3 sequence is CASSQESLYNEQFF. CDR3 DNA sequence: TGTGCCAGCAGCCAAGAGTCCCTTTACAATGAGCAGTTCTTC. The genes are TRBV3-1 and TRBJ2-1; no definite D call. V was clipped by 0 bases and J by 4 bases, with 7 bases between them. The CDR3 runs 14 residues. Germline CDR1 and CDR2: LGHDT and YNNKEL (reference sequence).

The chain has TRBV3-1 and TRBJ2-1; 16 positions match TRBD2. V lost 4 bases to trimming and J lost 7 bases; unmatched junction nucleotides: 4. From germline, CDR1 is LGHDT and CDR2 YNNKEL (reference sequence). CDR3 length: 16 amino acids. The CDR3, as DNA: TGTGCCAGCAGCCTAGGGACTAGCGGGAGGGCTAATGAGCAGTTCTTC. This translates into CASSLGTSGRANEQFF.

J is TRBJ2-3 and V is TRBV7-9; 9 bases fit TRBD1. V trimming: 4 bases; J trimming: 0 bases; junction bases outside the gene matches: 2. The length of the CDR3 is 15 residues. The germline gives CDR1 SEHNR, CDR2 FQNEAQ (reference sequence). CDR3 in amino acids: CASSSGQGSTDTQYF. The DNA of the CDR3 is TGTGCCAGCAGCTCAGGACAGGGGAGCACAGATACGCAGTATTTT. The full variable domain, rest sourced from reference TRBV7-9 and TRBJ2-3, is DTGVSQNPRHKITKRGQNVTFRCDPISEHNRLYWYRQTLGQGPEFLTYFQNEAQLEKSRLLSDRFSAERPKGSFSTLEIQRTEQGDSAMYLCASSSGQGSTDTQYFGPGTRLTVL.

Ten or more counts support this clonotype. The chain combines TRBV27 with TRBJ2-7; either TRBD1 or TRBD2 may fit D (6 bases each). The V and J ends lost 0 bases and 3 bases respectively, with 9 bases between them. CDR1 is MNHEY and CDR2 is SMNVEV in the germline V gene (reference sequence). The CDR3 has 14 residues. CDR3 amino acids: CASSLSEGGYEQYF. CDR3 coding DNA: TGTGCCAGCAGTTTATCCGAGGGGGGCTACGAGCAGTACTTC.

This clonotype has at least ten counts. The CDR3 loop reads CASRGTYEQYF. The CDR3 DNA is TGTGCCAGCAGAGGGACCTACGAGCAGTACTTC. This chain links TRBV12-3 or TRBV12-4 with TRBJ2-7; no definite D call. The CDR3 consists of 11 residues. V gave up 6 bases and J gave up 2 bases, with 5 bases separating them.

The genes are TRBV6-1 and TRBJ1-5; unclear D gene. This CDR3 is 16 amino acids long. Germline V gene data show CDR1 as MNHNS and CDR2 as SASEGT. V lost 4 bases and J 4 bases, leaving 17 bases between the germline ends. CDR3 nucleotide sequence: TGTGCCAGCAGTGCCTTTAAGGCGGCAGATAATCAGCCCCAGCATTTT. It specifies CASSAFKAADNQPQHF.

This clonotype was seen a few times. This chain connects TRBV7-9 to TRBJ2-2; 8 bases are shared with TRBD2. Germline-derived CDR1 and CDR2 are SEHNR and FQNEAQ (reference sequence). The CDR3 contains 17 residues. V lost 2 bases and J lost 4; bases outside the gene matches: 9. The CDR3 sequence is CASSLPAGEVGTGELFF. The CDR3 DNA is TGTGCCAGCAGCTTACCAGCGGGAGAGGTCGGCACCGGGGAGCTGTTTTTT.

In its sample, this clonotype was seen a few times. This chain links TRBV18 with TRBJ1-5; 9 bases align to TRBD1. Unmatched junction bases numbered 6, after V lost 2 bases and J lost 7 bases. Germline lookup yields CDR1 KGHSH and CDR2 LQKENI. This CDR3 region has 15 residues. CDR3 residues: CASSPLQGAEQPQHF. CDR3 nucleotide sequence: TGTGCCAGCTCACCATTACAGGGGGCAGAACAGCCCCAGCATTTT.

This clonotype was counted many times. CDR3 sequence: CAWSVGGLNTEAFF. Written as DNA, the CDR3 is TGTGCCTGGAGTGTAGGGGGTCTGAACACTGAAGCTTTCTTT. J is TRBJ1-1 and V is TRBV30; maybe TRBD1 (6 bases). Germline V gene data show CDR1 as GTSNPN and CDR2 as SVGIG (reference sequence). The V end lost 0 bases, the J end lost 0 bases, and 8 bases lay between the germline ends. The length of the CDR3 is 14 residues.

This clonotype was seen more than once but under ten times. The chain carries TRBV5-1 and TRBJ2-2; 7 nucleotides line up with TRBD2. Germline assignment: CDR1 SGHRS and CDR2 YFSETQ. The CDR3 runs to 15 residues. V lost 4 bases to trimming and J lost 5 bases; unmatched junction nucleotides: 8. The CDR3 DNA sequence: TGCGCCAGCAGCCTCGGACGAGCGGGGACCGGGGAGCTGTTTTTT. It codes for CASSLGRAGTGELFF.

The chain employs TRBV20-1 and TRBJ2-2; no clear D gene. V lost 0 bases, J lost 6 bases, and 20 bases lay in between. The length of the CDR3 is 17 residues. The germline CDR1 and CDR2 sequences are DFQATT and SNEGSKA (reference sequence). The CDR3 region is CSARDSKTPVGAGELFF. The CDR3 DNA reads as TGCAGTGCTAGAGATTCAAAGACGCCAGTTGGGGCCGGGGAGCTGTTTTTT.

V gene TRBV5-4 combines with J gene TRBJ1-5, with D possibly matching TRBD1 (5 bases). V shed 0 bases and J shed 7 bases, with 11 bases lying between them. This CDR3 spans 14 amino acids. CDR1 SGHNT and CDR2 YYREEE come from the germline V gene (reference sequence). CDR3 residues: CASSLDPGQQPQHF. CDR3 nucleotides: TGTGCCAGCAGCTTGGACCCAGGGCAACAGCCCCAGCATTTT.